The entry below describes one TCR beta chain. These data originate in a study of cytotoxic CD8 clonotypes in ibrutinib-treated CLL. Turning to the study itself: Response sampling came at median approximately a year of treatment, ranging about 6 to 36 months.

Profiled with immunoSEQ multiplex PCR; TCRdb holds only in-frame clones, not every one. The sample lists fewer than 30,000 clones, around 69% occurring once. The TCR sequence derives from a human donor with chronic lymphocytic leukemia. The sample here was PBMCs, taken at disease progression, from a patient treated with ibrutinib.

The CDR3 DNA sequence: TGTGCCAGCAGTCACGGACTAGCGGGGAACACCGGGGAGCTGTTTTTT. This encodes CASSHGLAGNTGELFF. The chain recombines TRBV27 with TRBJ2-2; TRBD2 aligns across 11 bases. V gave up 5 bases and J gave up 1 base; unmatched junction bases: 3. Germline CDR1 and CDR2: MNHEY and SMNVEV (reference sequence). There are 16 residues in the CDR3.